The source of this TCR beta chain is a study of T cells in women clearing cervical HPV infection. The assay was immunoSEQ multiplex PCR, and TCRdb's table has in-frame clones only and misses some. This table holds about 41,000 clones. Note on this clone: The missing CDR3 end, 3 residues past where the read stops, is filled in from the germline J gene.

Germline values: CDR1 MGHRA, CDR2 YSYEKL. With 0 bases removed from V and 3 bases from J, the gap between germline ends came to 14 bases. The CDR3 totals 16 residues. What was sequenced was blood buffy coat. The chain links TRBV4-1 to TRBJ1-2, with D perhaps TRBD1 (5 bases). This receptor was taken from a woman aged 18-70 years with a cervical HPV16 infection that either progressed to CIN3+ or cleared (not recorded which). The CDR3 sequence: CASSQDWAGMYYGYTF. The sequenced CDR3 bases are TGCGCCAGCAGCCAAGATTGGGCAGGGATGTACTATGGC.